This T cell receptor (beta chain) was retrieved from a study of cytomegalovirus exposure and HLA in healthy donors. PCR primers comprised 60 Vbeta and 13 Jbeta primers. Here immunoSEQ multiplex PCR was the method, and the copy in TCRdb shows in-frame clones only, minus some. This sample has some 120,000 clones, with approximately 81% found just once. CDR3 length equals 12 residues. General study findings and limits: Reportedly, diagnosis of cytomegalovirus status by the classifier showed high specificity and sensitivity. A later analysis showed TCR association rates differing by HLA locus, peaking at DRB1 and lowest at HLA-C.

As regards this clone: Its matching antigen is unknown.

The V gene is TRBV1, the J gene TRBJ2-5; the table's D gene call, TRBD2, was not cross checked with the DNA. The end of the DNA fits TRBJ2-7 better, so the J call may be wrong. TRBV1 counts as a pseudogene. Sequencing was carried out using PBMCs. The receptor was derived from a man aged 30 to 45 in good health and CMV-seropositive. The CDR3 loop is CTSSPTSYEQYF. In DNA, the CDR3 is TGCACCAGCAGCCCGACTTCCTACGAGCAGTACTTC.